The 9 T cell receptor beta chains below all came from one sample that was sequenced in a study of blood T cells in healthy people across ages. A second PCR of about 7 to 12 cycles used a sample-barcoded 5' primer and a J-beta primer mix. TCRdb passed the 5' RACE reads through MiXCR, listing each CDR3 protein once. The sample carries 750,000 to 950,000 distinct CDR3 sequences, almost 30% recorded once. These data also featured in a second study, about T cells of mothers and their children.

Sequenced sample: blood. The receptors derive from a middle-aged woman in good health.

This clonotype was seen many times. The chain joins TRBV7-2 to TRBJ2-1; 12 nucleotides line up with TRBD2. With 5 bases clipped from V and 6 bases from J, the junction kept 5 bases outside the gene matches. Germline CDR1 and CDR2: SGHTA and FQGNSA. The CDR3 is 15 amino acids. For the CDR3, the DNA is TGTGCCAGCAGCATACTAGCGGGGGGCAGCAATGAGCAGTTCTTC. Its protein is CASSILAGGSNEQFF.

The rearrangement links TRBV6-4 to TRBJ2-1, with D possibly being TRBD1 (6 bases). The J call is in doubt because the DNA end fits TRBJ2-7 better. There are 13 residues in the CDR3. CDR1 and CDR2 (germline): MRHNA, SNTAGT. The CDR3 here is CARAGTNYNEQYF. Here the CDR3 DNA reads TGTGCCAGGGCCGGGACAAACTACAATGAGCAGTACTTC.

This clonotype was counted only a few times. This sequence joins TRBV11-2 and TRBJ2-7; no reliable D call. Trimming pared 4 bases from V and 3 bases from J, leaving 10 bases between. The CDR3 contains 13 residues. CDR1 SGHAT and CDR2 FQNNGV come from the germline V gene. In DNA, the CDR3 is TGTGCCAGCAGCTACCAGGCAGACTACGAGCAGTACTTC. As protein: CASSYQADYEQYF.

This clonotype was seen repeatedly, ten times or more. The chain has TRBV5-5 and TRBJ2-7, with unresolved D. Trimming removed 0 bases at V and 3 bases at J, with 13 bases between. Germline-derived CDR1 and CDR2 are SGHKS and YYEKEE (reference sequence). The CDR3 spans 15 residues. CDR3 sequence: CASSLATGNYYEQYF. The CDR3 DNA is TGTGCCAGCAGCTTGGCCACGGGCAACTACTACGAGCAGTACTTC.

V and J are TRBV28 and TRBJ2-5; TRBD2 matches at 7 bases. The V and J ends lost 8 bases and 2 bases, in that order; junction bases with no gene match: 8. Germline assignment: CDR1 MDHEN and CDR2 SYDVKM. The CDR3 contains 14 residues. The chain's CDR3 is CASGLSGEQETQYF. The CDR3 DNA reads as TGTGCCAGCGGATTGAGCGGGGAACAAGAGACCCAGTACTTC. The complete variable domain, with remaining parts taken from reference TRBV28 and TRBJ2-5, reads DVKVTQSSRYLVKRTGEKVFLECVQDMDHENMFWYRQDPGLGLRLIYFSYDVKMKEKGDIPEGYSVSREKKERFSLILESASTNQTSMYLCASGLSGEQETQYFGPGTRLLVL.

There are many counts of this clonotype. This rearrangement joins TRBV13 to TRBJ2-1; 10 bases are shared with TRBD2. Germline lookup yields CDR1 PRHDT and CDR2 FYEKMQ (reference sequence). The V gene end was trimmed by 4 bases and the J gene end by 2 bases; junction bases not matched to a gene: 8. The CDR3 spans 17 residues. The chain's CDR3 is CASSWGSGGVAYNEQFF. The CDR3 DNA reads TGTGCCAGCAGCTGGGGGAGCGGGGGGGTCGCCTACAATGAGCAGTTCTTC.

The chain has TRBV20-1 and TRBJ2-7, with D maybe TRBD1 (6 bases). The end of the DNA aligns better with TRBJ2-4, so the J call may be wrong. Germline lookup yields CDR1 DFQATT and CDR2 SNEGSKA (reference sequence). The CDR3 length is 14 residues. CDR3 protein: CSARGIGRGNIQYF. The CDR3 nucleotides are TGCAGTGCTAGGGGGATCGGCAGGGGAAACATTCAGTACTTC.

The chain recombines TRBV3-1 with TRBJ2-1; 8 bases agree with TRBD2. There are 16 residues in the CDR3. J was trimmed by 9 bases and V by 3 bases; bases with no gene match: 13. Germline V gene lookup returns CDR1 LGHDT and CDR2 YNNKEL (reference sequence). The CDR3 loop reads CASSQGRGAGGGEQFF. The CDR3 nucleotides read TGTGCCAGCAGCCAGGGGCGGGGGGCCGGAGGTGGTGAGCAGTTCTTC.

The J gene is TRBJ1-1, the V gene TRBV25-1; maybe TRBD1 (5 bases). V lost 6 bases and J lost 7, with 15 bases in between. The germline CDR1 and CDR2 sequences are MGHDK and SYGVNS. The CDR3 contains 13 residues. CDR3 coding DNA: TGTGCCAGCAGCCACCGGAGGGGCAGTGAAGCTTTCTTT. Translating it yields CASSHRRGSEAFF.